This T cell receptor beta chain stems from a study of Graves' ophthalmopathy and Graves' hyperthyroidism. This clonotype has ten or more counts. The antigen is not known. CDR3 regions of TCR beta were amplified from RNA transcripts. RT-PCR was first run with HTBI primers, then multiplex PCR in a second round. One entry per CDR3 protein, called by TCRdb with MiXCR from the multiplex PCR reads. The repertoire holds almost 750,000 distinct CDR3 sequences, with approximately 40% as singletons. Trimming pared 1 base from V and 9 bases from J, leaving 9 bases between. This CDR3 is built from 12 residues. Germline V gives CDR1 SGHDN, CDR2 FVKESK. Study-wide results and caveats: Between ophthalmopathy and stable hyperthyroidism, a 13-signature model drew a separation with roughly 85% sensitivity and over 80% specificity.

Specimen: peripheral blood. The rearrangement uses TRBV14 and TRBJ1-1; no clear D gene. This clonotype was sampled from an adult man with Graves' ophthalmopathy. The CDR3 DNA is TGTGCCAGCAGCCAAGGACATTCGAAAGCTTTCTTT. It is translated as CASSQGHSKAFF.